One sample yielded the 15 T cell receptor beta chains listed below, sequenced in a study of CD8+CD57+ T cells in acquired aplastic anemia. The template used for profiling TCR beta VDJ and CDR3 was genomic DNA. Each CDR3 protein is one row after TCRdb ran MiXCR on the reads. The data hold hundreds of thousands of distinct CDR3 sequences, with about half observed a single time. The authors sequenced patients whose flow cytometry had shown CD8+CD57+ cell expansion. Sequencing was carried out using sorted CD4+, CD8+, or CD8+CD57+ T cells (not recorded which) from PBMCs. Receptors were obtained from a human donor with aplastic anemia.

This clonotype has a count of ten or more. J is TRBJ2-1 and V is TRBV9, with TRBD2 matching 11 bases. The V segment lost 0 bases and the J segment 7 bases; nucleotides outside the gene matches: 12. The CDR3 spans 18 residues. Germline V gives CDR1 SGDLS, CDR2 YYNGEE. This CDR3 is CASSVAPLAGGDWNEQFF. The CDR3 nucleotides are TGTGCCAGCAGCGTAGCTCCCTTAGCGGGGGGGGATTGGAATGAGCAGTTCTTC.

This clonotype was counted at least ten times. The chain carries TRBV19 and TRBJ1-1; D is possibly TRBD1 (6 bases). The CDR3 runs 14 residues. V was cut by 5 bases and J by 4 bases, with 14 bases left in between. CDR1 and CDR2 (germline): LNHDA, SQIVND (reference sequence). The CDR3 loop reads CASSPAIGGTEAFF. CDR3 in DNA: TGTGCCAGTAGTCCCGCGATAGGGGGCACTGAAGCTTTCTTT. Complete variable domain (other parts from reference TRBV19 and TRBJ1-1): DGGITQSPKYLFRKEGQNVTLSCEQNLNHDAMYWYRQDPGQGLRLIYYSQIVNDFQKGDIAEGYSVSREKKESFPLTVTSAQKNPTAFYLCASSPAIGGTEAFFGQGTRLTVV.

This clonotype was seen at least ten times. The chain employs TRBV6-4 and TRBJ2-3, with D tentatively TRBD1 (6 bases). CDR1 is MRHNA, CDR2 SNTAGT, per germline. This CDR3 has 13 residues. V shed 6 bases and J shed 2 bases, with 9 bases lying between them. This CDR3 is CASSDRITDTQYF. The DNA for the CDR3 is TGTGCCAGCAGCGACAGGATCACAGATACGCAGTATTTT.

The J gene is TRBJ2-2, the V gene TRBV9; 8 bases fit TRBD2. The V gene's germline CDR1 is SGDLS and CDR2 YYNGEE. With 2 bases clipped from V and 4 bases from J, the junction kept 4 bases outside the gene matches. The CDR3 contains 15 residues. CDR3: CASSVNSGATGELFF. The CDR3 nucleotides read TGTGCCAGCAGCGTGAATAGCGGGGCCACCGGGGAGCTGTTTTTT.

This clonotype was recorded many times. J is TRBJ1-5 and V is TRBV7-9; TRBD1 matches at 7 bases. The CDR3 sequence is 17 residues long. Germline loops: CDR1 SEHNR, CDR2 FQNEAQ (reference sequence). V was pared by 1 base and J by 0 bases, with 6 bases of the junction left unmatched. CDR3 DNA sequence: TGTGCCAGCAGCTTAGAGCGGGACAGATATAGCAATCAGCCCCAGCATTTT. Residues: CASSLERDRYSNQPQHF.

CDR3 DNA: TGTGCCATCAGTGAAGGGTTCAACACTGAAGCTTTCTTT. Its translation: CAISEGFNTEAFF. V is TRBV10-3 and J is TRBJ1-1; D uncertain. CDR3 size: 13 residues. Trimming pared 3 bases from V and 2 bases from J, leaving 7 bases between. CDR1 is ENHRY, CDR2 SYGVKD, per germline.

About this clonotype itself: One end of the junction fails to match germline, which may point to a read error. V usage is TRBV10-3 and J usage is TRBJ2-1; TRBD1 agrees at 10 bases. Germline V gene sequence: CDR1 ENHRY, CDR2 SYGVKD. The CDR3 has 15 amino acids. Here the CDR3 DNA reads TGTGCCAGCAGTTCCCGGGACAGGGGTTTCGATGAGCAGTTCTTC. Amino acids: CASSSRDRGFDEQFF.

This clonotype was seen many times. V gene TRBV9 combines with J gene TRBJ2-2, with 8 bases fitting TRBD1. The V and J ends lost 1 base and 3 bases, in that order; junction bases with no gene match: 11. CDR3 length: 18 amino acids. Germline V gives CDR1 SGDLS, CDR2 YYNGEE. CDR3 loop: CASSVQGALMPDTGELFF. Written as DNA, the CDR3 is TGTGCCAGCAGCGTACAGGGGGCCTTAATGCCAGACACCGGGGAGCTGTTTTTT.

V is TRBV24-1 and J is TRBJ2-5, with D perhaps matching TRBD1 (7 bases). Trimming stripped 4 bases from V and 4 bases from J, with 12 bases between. Germline assignment: CDR1 KGHDR and CDR2 SFDVKD. This CDR3 spans 14 amino acids. The CDR3 spells CATSDAGGRETQYF. The CDR3 DNA reads as TGTGCCACCAGTGACGCAGGGGGGCGAGAGACCCAGTACTTC.

The chain links TRBV5-1 to TRBJ2-5, with D possibly TRBD1 on 7 matching bases. The germline V and J ends were trimmed by 0 bases and 2 bases, with 14 bases remaining between them. The CDR3 is made up of 16 amino acids. Germline V gene data show CDR1 as SGHRS and CDR2 as YFSETQ. The CDR3 loop reads CASSLGPQGGQETQYF. DNA for the CDR3: TGCGCCAGCAGCTTGGGCCCCCAGGGGGGTCAAGAGACCCAGTACTTC. The full variable domain, rest sourced from reference TRBV5-1 and TRBJ2-5, is KAGVTQTPRYLIKTRGQQVTLSCSPISGHRSVSWYQQTPGQGLQFLFEYFSETQRNKGNFPGRFSGRQFSNSRSEMNVSTLELGDSALYLCASSLGPQGGQETQYFGPGTRLLVL.

Note on this clonotype: One end of the junction is discordant with germline, which a read error may explain. This chain joins TRBV2 and TRBJ1-5; D ambiguous. The CDR3 is made up of 15 amino acids. From germline, CDR1 is SNHLY and CDR2 FYNNEI. Written as DNA, the CDR3 is TGTGCCGGCAGTGCGGGGAGTTATAGCAATCAGCCCCAGCACTTT. Its translation is CAGSAGSYSNQPQHF. The whole variable domain, filled in from reference TRBV2 and TRBJ1-5, reads EPEVTQTPSHQVTQMGQEVILRCVPISNHLYFYWYRQILGQKVEFLVSFYNNEISEKSEIFDDQFSVERPDGSNFTLKIRSTKLEDSAMYFCAGSAGSYSNQPQHFGDGTRLSIL.

V usage is TRBV24-1 and J usage is TRBJ1-1; D remains ambiguous. Germline CDR1 reads KGHDR; CDR2 reads SFDVKD. V was shortened by 9 bases and J by 1 base, with 32 bases between the two germline ends. The CDR3 consists of 20 residues. The CDR3 region is CATPVLVSRVWWLANTEAFF. For the CDR3, the DNA is TGTGCCACCCCCGTTTTGGTGTCCCGGGTGTGGTGGCTTGCGAACACTGAAGCTTTCTTT.

Concerning this clonotype: Germline and junction disagree at one end, which may indicate a read error. V and J are TRBV2 and TRBJ1-4, with a possible D match to TRBD1 (6 bases). The CDR3 is 15 amino acids. CDR1 SNHLY and CDR2 FYNNEI come from the germline V gene. The CDR3 region is CASGEGGGRNEKLFF. The DNA of the CDR3 is TGTGCCAGCGGTGAGGGAGGGGGGCGTAATGAGAAACTGTTTTTT.

The chain couples TRBV7-2 to TRBJ2-7; D may be TRBD2 (5 bases). The CDR3 is made up of 14 amino acids. The germline V gene encodes CDR1 SGHTA and CDR2 FQGNSA. Trimming removed 2 bases at V and 3 bases at J, with 11 bases between. CDR3 region: CASSLSGSNYEQYF. The CDR3 coding sequence is TGTGCCAGCAGCTTATCGGGGTCCAACTACGAGCAGTACTTC. Based on the CDR3 plus reference TRBV7-2 and TRBJ2-7, the full variable domain is GAGVSQSPSNKVTEKGKDVELRCDPISGHTALYWYRQSLGQGLEFLIYFQGNSAPDKSGLPSDRFSAERTGGSVSTLTIQRTQQEDSAVYLCASSLSGSNYEQYFGPGTRLTVT.

This sequence joins TRBV20-1 and TRBJ2-5, with TRBD2 matching over 11 bases. Trimming removed 3 bases from V and 4 bases from J; junction bases left unmatched: 7. Germline-derived CDR1 and CDR2 are DFQATT and SNEGSKA (reference sequence). This CDR3 spans 15 amino acids. As DNA, the CDR3 is TGCAGTGCTAGCCTACCTAGCGGGGGGCGAGAGACCCAGTACTTC. This codes for CSASLPSGGRETQYF.